This paragraph reports one TCR beta chain. This entry is derived from a study of blood T cell repertoires in COVID-19. Sequencing was performed with immunoSEQ multiplex PCR; in TCRdb, only in-frame clones are kept and a portion is missing. Of roughly 200,000 clones in the sample, approximately 80% were seen once. The V gene end was trimmed by 1 base and the J gene end by 1 base; junction bases not matched to a gene: 8. The CDR3 consists of 17 residues. Germline V gene data show CDR1 as SGHVS and CDR2 as FNYEAQ. The chain carries TRBV7-6 and TRBJ2-5; TRBD2 agrees at 8 bases. The receptor was isolated from a woman aged 40 to 50 with COVID-19, enrolled during active disease. Sequenced: peripheral blood. CDR3 amino acids: CASSLGLSGEIQETQYF. The CDR3 DNA sequence: TGTGCCAGCAGCTTAGGTCTTAGCGGGGAAATCCAAGAGACCCAGTACTTC.